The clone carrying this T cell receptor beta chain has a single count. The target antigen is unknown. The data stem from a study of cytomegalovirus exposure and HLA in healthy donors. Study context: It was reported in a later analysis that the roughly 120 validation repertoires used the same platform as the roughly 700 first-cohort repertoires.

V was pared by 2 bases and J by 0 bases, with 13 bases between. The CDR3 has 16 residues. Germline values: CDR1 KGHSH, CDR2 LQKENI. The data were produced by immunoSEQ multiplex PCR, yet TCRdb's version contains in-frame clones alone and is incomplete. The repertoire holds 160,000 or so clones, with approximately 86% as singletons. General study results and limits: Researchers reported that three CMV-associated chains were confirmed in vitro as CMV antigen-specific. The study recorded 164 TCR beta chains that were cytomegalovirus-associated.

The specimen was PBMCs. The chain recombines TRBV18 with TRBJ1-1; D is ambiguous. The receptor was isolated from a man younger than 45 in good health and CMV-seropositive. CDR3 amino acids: CASSPSVGSVNTEAFF. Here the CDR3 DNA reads TGTGCCAGCTCACCATCCGTCGGCAGCGTGAACACTGAAGCTTTCTTT.